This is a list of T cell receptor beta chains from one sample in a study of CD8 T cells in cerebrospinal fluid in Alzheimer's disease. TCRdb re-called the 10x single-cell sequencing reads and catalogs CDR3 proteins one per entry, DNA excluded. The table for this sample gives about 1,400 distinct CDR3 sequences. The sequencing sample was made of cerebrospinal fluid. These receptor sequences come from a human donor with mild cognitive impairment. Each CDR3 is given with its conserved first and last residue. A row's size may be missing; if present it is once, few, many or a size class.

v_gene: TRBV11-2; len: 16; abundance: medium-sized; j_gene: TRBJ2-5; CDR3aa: CASSLRKTGLQETQYF
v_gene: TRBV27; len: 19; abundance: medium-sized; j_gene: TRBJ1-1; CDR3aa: CASSIPYEITDGENTEAFF
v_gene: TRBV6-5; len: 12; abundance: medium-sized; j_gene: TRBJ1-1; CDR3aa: CASSYSLWVAFF
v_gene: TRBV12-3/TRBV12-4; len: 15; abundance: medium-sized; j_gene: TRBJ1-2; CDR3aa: CASSFWDRQDYGYTF
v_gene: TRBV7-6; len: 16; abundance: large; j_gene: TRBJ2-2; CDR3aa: CASSLVGDRHTGELFF
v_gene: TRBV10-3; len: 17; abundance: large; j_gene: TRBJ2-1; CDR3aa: CAISDVTGTGTRNEQFF
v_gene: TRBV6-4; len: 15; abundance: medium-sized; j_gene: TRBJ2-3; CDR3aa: CASSELAGYTDTQYF
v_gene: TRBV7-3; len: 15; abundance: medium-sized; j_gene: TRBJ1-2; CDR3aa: CASSLTHQANYGYTF
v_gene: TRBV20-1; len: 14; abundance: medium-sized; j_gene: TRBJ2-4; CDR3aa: CSASGGLKKNIQYF
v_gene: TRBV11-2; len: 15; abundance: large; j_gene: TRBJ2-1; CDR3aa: CASSLDRAQHNEQFF
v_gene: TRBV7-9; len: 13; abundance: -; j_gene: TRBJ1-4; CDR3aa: CASSLAAGRKLFF
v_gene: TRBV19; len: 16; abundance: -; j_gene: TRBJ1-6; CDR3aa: CASSTRIGGVNSPLHF
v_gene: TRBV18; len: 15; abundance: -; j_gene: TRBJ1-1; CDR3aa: CASSQTTTGRSEAFF
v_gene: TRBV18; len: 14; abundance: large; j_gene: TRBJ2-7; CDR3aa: CASALRQALYEQYF
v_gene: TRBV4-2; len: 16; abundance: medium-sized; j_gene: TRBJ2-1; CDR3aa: CASSQGRGTHSNEQFF
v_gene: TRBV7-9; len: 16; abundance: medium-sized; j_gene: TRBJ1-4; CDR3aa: CASSLGRGTGEEKLFF
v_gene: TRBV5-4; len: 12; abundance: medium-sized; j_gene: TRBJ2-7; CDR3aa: CASSLVPNEQYF
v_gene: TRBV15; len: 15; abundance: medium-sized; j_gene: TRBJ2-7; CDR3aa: CATSRGRMMTYEQYF
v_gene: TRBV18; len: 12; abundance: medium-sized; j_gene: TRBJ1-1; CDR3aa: CASRGYVTEAFF
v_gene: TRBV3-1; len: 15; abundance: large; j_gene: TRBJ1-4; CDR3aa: CASSLFDSSNEKLFF
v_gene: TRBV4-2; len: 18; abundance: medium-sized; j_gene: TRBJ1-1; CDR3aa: CASSYHTRTGVTKGEAFF
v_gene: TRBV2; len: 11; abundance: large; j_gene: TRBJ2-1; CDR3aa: CASSRDRGIFF
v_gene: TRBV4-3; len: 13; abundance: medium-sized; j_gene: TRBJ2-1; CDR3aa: CASSLPWSREQFF
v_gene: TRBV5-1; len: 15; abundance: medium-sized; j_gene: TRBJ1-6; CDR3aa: CASSLEGTGNSPLHF
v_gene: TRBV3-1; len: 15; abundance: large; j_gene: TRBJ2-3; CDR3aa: CASSLTLAPTDTQYF
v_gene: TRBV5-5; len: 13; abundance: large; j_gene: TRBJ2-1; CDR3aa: CASSFGSNNEQFF
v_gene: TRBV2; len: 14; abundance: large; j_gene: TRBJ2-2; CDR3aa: CASSGRVATGELFF
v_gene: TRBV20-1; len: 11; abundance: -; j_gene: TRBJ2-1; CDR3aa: CSARQDLEQFF
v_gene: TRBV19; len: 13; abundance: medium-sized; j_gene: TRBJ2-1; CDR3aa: CASSPRTQGEQFF
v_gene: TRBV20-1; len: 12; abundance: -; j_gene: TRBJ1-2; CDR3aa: CSAPPRVYGYTF
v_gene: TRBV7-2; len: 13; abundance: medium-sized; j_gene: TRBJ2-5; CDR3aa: CASSLGTLETQYF
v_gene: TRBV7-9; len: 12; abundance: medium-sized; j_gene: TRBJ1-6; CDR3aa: CASSPAGSPLHF
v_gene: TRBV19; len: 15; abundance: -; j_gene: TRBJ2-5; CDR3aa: CASSRGQGPQETQYF
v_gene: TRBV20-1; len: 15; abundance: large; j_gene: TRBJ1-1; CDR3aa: CSARDPGQGETEAFF
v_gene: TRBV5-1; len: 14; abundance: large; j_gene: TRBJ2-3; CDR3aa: CASSPRGDTDTQYF
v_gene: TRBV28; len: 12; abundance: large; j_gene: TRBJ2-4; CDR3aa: CASSLRGAIQYF
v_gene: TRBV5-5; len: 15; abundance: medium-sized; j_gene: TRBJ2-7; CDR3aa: CASSLAQSSAYEQYF